Listed below are T cell receptor beta chains from one sample, sequenced in a study of shared T cell receptors in the human thymus. Data came from immunoSEQ multiplex PCR; TCRdb stores just in-frame clones and leaves some out. Among more than 550,000 clones, over 75% were seen once, and the ten largest hold under 0.01%. The same data also contributed to another study, on human thymus T cells.

Sequencing input: thymocytes. The receptors stem from a boy younger than two with a congenital heart defect. Both conserved end residues are part of each CDR3. D genes are given only for firm matches. Only some rows state a clone size, as once, few, many or a class for expanded clones.

abundance	j_gene	v_gene	d_gene	CDR3nt	CDR3aa
few	TRBJ1-6	TRBV13	TRBD1	TGTGCCAGCAGCTCACACCCGGGACAGGGGTCGGATTCACCCCTCCACTTT	CASSSHPGQGSDSPLHF
-	TRBJ2-3	TRBV28	TRBD2	TGTGCCAGCAGTTTTTCGCGGGAGGGCCCCACAGATACGCAGTATTTT	CASSFSREGPTDTQYF
-	TRBJ2-7	TRBV18	TRBD1	TGTGCCAGCTCACCTCCGGGGACAGGCCCCAGGGAGCAGTACTTC	CASSPPGTGPREQYF
-	TRBJ2-1	TRBV5-1	TRBD2	TGCGCCAGCAGCCCCGGGACTAGCGGTTACAATGAGCAGTTCTTC	CASSPGTSGYNEQFF
once	TRBJ1-1	TRBV28	TRBD1	TGTGCCAGCAGCCATGGAGGGGGCCCTCTGAACACTGAAGCTTTCTTT	CASSHGGGPLNTEAFF
once	TRBJ1-2	TRBV5-1	TRBD1	TGCGCCAGCAGCCGGGACAGCTACTATGGCTACACCTTC	CASSRDSYYGYTF
few	TRBJ1-4	TRBV19	-	TGTGCCAGTAGCCCCCTTGAGGGGGATCTTACCGAAAAACTGTTTTTT	CASSPLEGDLTEKLFF
-	TRBJ2-1	TRBV28	TRBD2	TGTGCCAGCAGTTCAGACGGACTAGCGGGAGGCGCAGGCAATGAGCAGTTCTTC	CASSSDGLAGGAGNEQFF
-	TRBJ2-7	TRBV28	-	TGTGCCAGCAGTTTTCTTAGCGAGAGCTCCTACGAGCAGTACTTC	CASSFLSESSYEQYF
-	TRBJ2-2	TRBV18	TRBD1	TGTGCCAGCTCACCCTGGACAGGGTCGGACACCGGGGAGCTGTTTTTT	CASSPWTGSDTGELFF
-	TRBJ2-1	TRBV4-3	TRBD2	TGCGCCAGCAGCCAAGATAGTCCTAGCGGGGGGGATGAGCAGTTCTTC	CASSQDSPSGGDEQFF
-	TRBJ2-7	TRBV11-2	-	TGTGCCAGCCGCTCGGTTAGCTCCTACGAGCAGTACTTC	CASRSVSSYEQYF
-	TRBJ2-5	TRBV7-2	TRBD2	TGTGCCAGCAGCTCACTACTGGGACTAGCGGAAGAGACCCAGTACTTC	CASSSLLGLAEETQYF
-	TRBJ1-1	TRBV30	-	TGTGCCTGTCATTCTACAGGGATTAGGAACACTGAAGCTTTCTTT	CACHSTGIRNTEAFF
-	TRBJ2-1	TRBV5-6	-	TGTGCCAGCAGCTGGTGGGAGCCTCCGGAGCAGTTCTTC	CASSWWEPPEQFF
once	TRBJ2-1	TRBV30	TRBD2	TGTGCCTGGGCCATGCCACTAGCGGGAGACGTCTCCTACAATGAGCAGTTCTTC	CAWAMPLAGDVSYNEQFF
-	TRBJ1-5	TRBV28	TRBD1	TGTGCCAGCAGTCCAATAGGACAGGGGGAGGGTCAGCCCCAGCATTTT	CASSPIGQGEGQPQHF
once	TRBJ2-7	TRBV25-1	-	TGTGCCACCCGTCGTTACGAGCAGTACTTC	CATRRYEQYF
-	TRBJ1-1	TRBV2	TRBD1	TGTGCCAGCAGTATACGGGACAGGGGGTCTGAAGCTTTCTTT	CASSIRDRGSEAFF
-	TRBJ2-3	TRBV25-1	-	TGTGCCAGCAGTTTGGGGCCCCGGGCCATTACGCAGTATTTT	CASSLGPRAITQYF
-	TRBJ1-5	TRBV7-6	-	TGTGCCAGCAGCCTTAAGCCACAGGCCCCGAGGAGTAGCAATCAGCCCCAGCATTTT	CASSLKPQAPRSSNQPQHF
-	TRBJ2-7	TRBV6-1	-	TGTGCCAGCAGTGGGGGGCGGACGGACTACGAGCAGTACTTC	CASSGGRTDYEQYF
-	TRBJ1-6	TRBV4-2	TRBD1	TGTGCCAGCAGCCAAATGGGACAGGGGTCTTCACCCCTCCACTTT	CASSQMGQGSSPLHF
-	TRBJ1-5	TRBV19	TRBD1	TGTGCCAGTCGACAGGGGGCTGGAGGCAATCAGCCCCAGCATTTT	CASRQGAGGNQPQHF
once	TRBJ2-2	TRBV27	TRBD1	TGTGCCAGCAGTTTAAGGTCCAGGGGGCCTGGGGACACCGGGGAGCTGTTTTTT	CASSLRSRGPGDTGELFF
-	TRBJ2-7	TRBV5-1	-	TGCGCCAGCAGCCTGGCGGAGTACGGCTCCTACGAGCAGTACTTC	CASSLAEYGSYEQYF
-	TRBJ1-3	TRBV27	TRBD1	TGTGCCAGCAGCCTTACCGGGACAGCTGGAAACACCATATATTTT	CASSLTGTAGNTIYF
-	TRBJ1-1	TRBV18	-	TGTGCCAGCTCACCAACGACAGTCTCCCATGAGTCCACTGAAGCTTTCTTT	CASSPTTVSHESTEAFF
-	TRBJ2-1	TRBV2	-	TGTGCCAGCAGTGAAGGGAGGGGAGGTGAGCAGTTCTTC	CASSEGRGGEQFF
-	TRBJ2-7	TRBV19	-	TGTGCCAGTAGTAGGGGCCTAGCGCAATACTACGAGCAGTACTTC	CASSRGLAQYYEQYF
-	TRBJ1-6	TRBV27	TRBD1	TGTGCCAGCAGTCACGGACAGGGAGAAACCAATTCACCCCTCCACTTT	CASSHGQGETNSPLHF
-	TRBJ2-5	TRBV28	-	TGTGCCAGCAGCCACCAGGAGGGTCCTCAAGAGACCCAGTACTTC	CASSHQEGPQETQYF
-	TRBJ2-3	TRBV9	-	TGTGCCAGCAGCGTAGGTGGGACTCAAAGCACAGATACGCAGTATTTT	CASSVGGTQSTDTQYF
-	TRBJ2-1	TRBV5-1	TRBD2	TGCGCCAGCAGCTTGAGCGGGAGGGCCAATGAGCAGTTCTTC	CASSLSGRANEQFF
-	TRBJ1-1	TRBV28	-	TGTGCCAGCAGTACGTACAGGGTAGAGGGGACTGAAGCTTTCTTT	CASSTYRVEGTEAFF
-	TRBJ1-4	TRBV10-3	-	TGTGCCATCAGTGTCCGGGACGGTCAGCGGGCAAAACTGTTTTTT	CAISVRDGQRAKLFF
-	TRBJ2-1	TRBV5-4	TRBD2	TGTGCCAGCAGCTTAGGGGGGTCTAGCGGGGGGGCTAGCAATGAGCAGTTCTTC	CASSLGGSSGGASNEQFF
-	TRBJ1-5	TRBV27	TRBD1	TGTGCCAGCAGTTCTAGACAGGGGCTTCAGCCCCAGCATTTT	CASSSRQGLQPQHF
-	TRBJ1-5	TRBV4-1	-	TGCGCCAGCAGCCAAGTGGGGAGGGGAAATCAGCCCCAGCATTTT	CASSQVGRGNQPQHF
-	TRBJ2-3	TRBV9	TRBD2	TGTGCCAGCAGCGTAGTCGGACTAGCGGGGGCCACAGATACGCAGTATTTT	CASSVVGLAGATDTQYF
-	TRBJ1-5	TRBV7-2	-	TGTGCCAGCAGCCCAGCGGGGGTCCAGCCCCAGCATTTT	CASSPAGVQPQHF
once	TRBJ1-6	TRBV4-1	TRBD1	TGCGCCAGCAGCCAAGATGGCCCCCAAGATGGCCCCGCGGGACAGGGGTATTCACCCCCCCACTTT	CASSQDGPQDGPAGQGYSPPHF
-	TRBJ2-1	TRBV28	-	TGTGCCAGCAGTTTAGTGTCAGGCCCTAACAATGAGCAGTTCTTC	CASSLVSGPNNEQFF
-	TRBJ2-3	TRBV6-1	-	TGTGCCAGCAGTGATTGGGGGGGCGATACGCAGTATTTT	CASSDWGGDTQYF
-	TRBJ2-7	TRBV4-3	-	TGCGCCAGCAGCCATGAAAGAGCGGGCGACTCCTACGAGCAGTACTTC	CASSHERAGDSYEQYF
-	TRBJ2-3	TRBV7-2	TRBD2	TGTGCCACCAACCTAGCGGGGCTCACAGATACGCAGTATTTT	CATNLAGLTDTQYF
-	TRBJ1-5	TRBV2	-	TGTGCCAGCAGTGAAGCGCAAGACAGGCGTATACAGCCCCAGCATTTT	CASSEAQDRRIQPQHF
-	TRBJ2-1	TRBV10-2	TRBD2	TGCGCCAGCAGTAGCCTAGCGGGGGGGTATATCTATGAGCAGTTCTTC	CASSSLAGGYIYEQFF
-	TRBJ2-7	TRBV18	TRBD1	TGTGCCAGCTCACCAGATGGACAGGGGACAGTCTACGAGCAGTACTTC	CASSPDGQGTVYEQYF
-	TRBJ2-1	TRBV14	TRBD2	TGTGCCAGCAGCCCCCCACTAGCGGGGATCTACAATGAGCAGTTCTTC	CASSPPLAGIYNEQFF
-	TRBJ2-1	TRBV27	TRBD2	TGTGCCAGCAGTTTCTCAGAAGCGGGAGCGGTCCGCGAGCAGTTCTTC	CASSFSEAGAVREQFF
once	TRBJ2-1	TRBV29-1	-	TGCACCATCCCGTCCAGAAATGAGCAGTTCTTC	CTIPSRNEQFF
once	TRBJ2-7	TRBV25-1	-	TGTGCCAGCAGTGGCGGGAATACGTACGAGCAGTACTTC	CASSGGNTYEQYF